This T cell receptor beta chain is drawn from a study of cytomegalovirus exposure and HLA in healthy donors. PCR amplification relied on 60 Vbeta primers (plus 13 Jbeta primers). Method: immunoSEQ multiplex PCR; TCRdb's copy keeps in-frame clones and lacks some. The sample yields roughly 140,000 clones, 60% to 80% seen once. The CDR3 spans 18 residues. CDR1 SGHTA and CDR2 FQGNSA come from the germline V gene. V lost 0 bases, J lost 0 bases, and 8 bases stayed unmatched. The receptor's source is a male donor in good health and CMV-seronegative. Sequencing input: PBMCs. The genes are TRBV7-2 and TRBJ2-1; 7 positions match TRBD2. CDR3 coding DNA: TGTGCCAGCAGCTTAGCGCATCCGCGGGGGATCTCCTACAATGAGCAGTTCTTC. It yields the protein CASSLAHPRGISYNEQFF.